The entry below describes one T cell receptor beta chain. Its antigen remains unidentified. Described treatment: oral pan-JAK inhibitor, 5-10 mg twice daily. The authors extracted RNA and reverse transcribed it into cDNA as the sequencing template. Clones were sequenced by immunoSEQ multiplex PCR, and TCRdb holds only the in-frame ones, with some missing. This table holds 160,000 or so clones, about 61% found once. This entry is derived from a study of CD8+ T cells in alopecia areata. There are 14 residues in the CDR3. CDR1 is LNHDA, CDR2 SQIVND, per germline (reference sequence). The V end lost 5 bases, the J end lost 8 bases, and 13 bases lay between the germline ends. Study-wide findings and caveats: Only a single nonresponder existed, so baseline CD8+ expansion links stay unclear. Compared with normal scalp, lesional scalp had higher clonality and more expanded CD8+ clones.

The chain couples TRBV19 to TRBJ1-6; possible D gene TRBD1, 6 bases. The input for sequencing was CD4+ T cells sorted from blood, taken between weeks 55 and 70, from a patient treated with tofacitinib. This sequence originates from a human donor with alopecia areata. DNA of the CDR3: TGTGCCAGTAGTCGTGGGGGCTTAGATTCACCCCTCCACTTT. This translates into CASSRGGLDSPLHF.